The table lists the clone carrying this T cell receptor beta chain with a count of one. Its antigen is currently unknown. This sample is part of a study of regulatory T cells in long-lasting Graves disease. In the study overall: The definition of persistent Graves' disease was over 5 years of antithyroid drugs with positive TSH receptor antibodies.

Investigators prepared the TCR beta libraries by applying iRepertoire HTBI primers and Arm-PCR of CDR3 regions. MiXCR was run by TCRdb on the multiplex PCR reads, yielding one entry per CDR3 protein. The sample includes 420,000 or so distinct CDR3 sequences, 23% of them seen just once. The CDR3 runs 14 residues. Trimming took 6 bases from V and 0 from J; bases not matched to a gene: 4. CDR1 and CDR2 from the germline V gene are DFQATT and SNEGSKA (reference sequence). This sample's time point: persistent/refractory GD, antithyroid drugs over 5 years with positive TRAb. Preparation of the TCR library used RNA extracted from PBMCs. Patients all came to the study from an endocrinology department in Xi'an, China. Study results and limitations: Whereas new patients shared about 980 public clonotypes, persistent patients shared more, at 2,500 to 3,500. Persistent disease samples used TRBV28, TRBJ1-2 and TRBJ2-5 preferentially.

The genes are TRBV20-1 and TRBJ2-7, with 11 nucleotides matching TRBD2. This clonotype was sampled from a female donor with Graves disease. The sequencing used peripheral blood mononuclear cells (PBMCs), collected when the disease was refractory, from a patient treated with antithyroid drugs. This chain's CDR3 is CSAPTSGISYEQYF. The CDR3 nucleotides are TGCAGTGCGCCGACTAGCGGGATCTCCTACGAGCAGTACTTC.